One and the same sample provided the 31 T cell receptor beta chains below, sequenced in a study of response to subunit inactivated influenza vaccine. Each CDR3 protein is one row after TCRdb ran MiXCR on the RT-PCR reads. The sample lists 650,000 to 700,000 distinct CDR3 sequences; 15% to 19% were seen once. The input for sequencing was PBMCs from blood, taken approximately 13 days after vaccination. These receptors were collected from a man aged 50-59 years who received an inactivated influenza vaccine.

The sample holds a few counts of this clonotype. The rearrangement uses TRBV10-3 and TRBJ2-7, with TRBD1 matching 7 bases. The CDR3 length is 16 residues. Per germline, CDR1 ENHRY and CDR2 SYGVKD. V lost 3 bases, J lost 3 bases, and 11 bases stayed unmatched. The CDR3 is CAISDYRGPIIYEQYF. For the CDR3, the DNA is TGTGCCATCAGTGACTACAGGGGACCTATCATCTACGAGCAGTACTTC.

This chain joins TRBV6-1 and TRBJ1-1; a weak D match, TRBD1 (6 bases). CDR1 MNHNS and CDR2 SASEGT come from the germline V gene. The V end lost 5 bases, the J end lost 5 bases, and 15 bases lay between the germline ends. There are 14 residues in the CDR3. The CDR3 nucleotides are TGTGCCAGCAGTCGGGATGACAGGAGGACTGAAGCTTTCTTT. Translation: CASSRDDRRTEAFF.

The chain is built from TRBV19 and TRBJ2-1; D remains unclear. CDR3 length equals 18 residues. Deletions cut 3 bases from V and 0 bases from J, with 18 bases between. In germline, CDR1 is LNHDA, CDR2 SQIVND (reference sequence). CDR3 amino acids: CASSIDPGSLGSYNEQFF. For the CDR3, the DNA is TGTGCCAGTAGTATCGATCCGGGCTCCTTGGGCTCCTACAATGAGCAGTTCTTC.

This clonotype was seen many times. The genes are TRBV29-1 and TRBJ2-5; D remains ambiguous. Germline V gives CDR1 SQVTM, CDR2 ANQGSEA. The V gene lost 6 bases and the J gene lost 4 bases, with 9 bases spanning the gap. CDR3 length: 11 amino acids. Here the CDR3 DNA reads TGCAGCGTCGTAACTGGAGAGACCCAGTACTTC. Translating it yields CSVVTGETQYF.

The table lists this clonotype with a few counts. The chain links TRBV6-1 to TRBJ2-7, with 10 positions matching TRBD1. This CDR3 contains 15 residues. J gave up 3 bases and V 6 bases, and 8 bases lay outside the gene matches. The V gene's germline CDR1 is MNHNS and CDR2 SASEGT. In DNA, the CDR3 is TGTGCCAGCAGCGGAGCGGGACAGGGGATCTACGAGCAGTACTTC. Protein sequence: CASSGAGQGIYEQYF.

The chain links TRBV6-5 to TRBJ1-1; D is unresolved. Trimming pared 0 bases from V and 0 bases from J, leaving 8 bases between. The length of the CDR3 is 15 residues. The V gene's germline CDR1 is MNHEY and CDR2 SVGAGI. This chain's CDR3 is CASSYSNQMNTEAFF. The CDR3 nucleotides read TGTGCCAGCAGTTACTCGAATCAGATGAACACTGAAGCTTTCTTT.

This clonotype was seen a few times. The chain links TRBV12-3 or TRBV12-4 to TRBJ2-1; 10 bases are shared with TRBD2. J was trimmed by 10 bases and V by 1 base; bases with no gene match: 7. The CDR3 totals 15 residues. The CDR3 coding sequence is TGTGCCAGCAGTTTAGGCCAGCGGGGGGGGAGCGAGCAGTTCTTC. Translated: CASSLGQRGGSEQFF.

This clonotype was recorded at least ten times. This chain links TRBV29-1 with TRBJ2-2; TRBD2 matches at 7 bases. Germline V gene lookup returns CDR1 SQVTM and CDR2 ANQGSEA. After removal of 2 bases from V and 1 base from J, the junction contained 1 base not matched to a gene. The CDR3 contains 14 residues. The CDR3 is CSVEPGGNTGELFF. The CDR3 coding sequence is TGCAGCGTTGAACCGGGGGGGAACACCGGGGAGCTGTTTTTT.

The chain uses TRBV9 and TRBJ1-3; 7 positions agree with TRBD1. The V gene's germline CDR1 is SGDLS and CDR2 YYNGEE. V lost 3 bases, J lost 4 bases, and 7 bases stayed unmatched. CDR3 length: 15 residues. The CDR3 loop reads CASSGRTGGGNTIYF. The CDR3 bases are TGTGCCAGCAGCGGCAGGACAGGTGGGGGAAACACCATATATTTT.

This clonotype was seen a few times. The rearrangement uses TRBV27 and TRBJ1-2, with a weak D call TRBD1 (5 bases). There are 15 residues in the CDR3. Trimming left V 5 bases short and J 5 bases short, with 18 bases between. CDR1 and CDR2 from the germline V gene are MNHEY and SMNVEV (reference sequence). The CDR3 sequence is CASSVMQGVGYGYTF. CDR3 nucleotide sequence: TGTGCCAGCAGTGTAATGCAGGGAGTAGGGTATGGCTACACCTTC.

This clonotype has just a few counts. This chain uses TRBV28 with TRBJ1-2; D gene ambiguous. The germline V and J ends were trimmed by 3 bases and 5 bases, with 10 bases remaining between them. CDR1 is MDHEN, CDR2 SYDVKM, per germline. The length of the CDR3 is 13 residues. CDR3 protein: CASSFRPSYGYTF. In DNA form, the CDR3 reads TGTGCCAGCAGTTTCCGACCCTCTTATGGCTACACCTTC.

This chain links TRBV7-2 with TRBJ1-3; D ambiguous. Trimming removed 8 bases at V and 0 bases at J, with 8 bases between. The CDR3 is made up of 13 amino acids. The germline V gene has CDR1 SGHTA and CDR2 FQGNSA. The CDR3 bases are TGTGCCAGCTCTTTGATCTCTGGAAACACCATATATTTT. Amino acid sequence: CASSLISGNTIYF.

In its sample, this clonotype was seen once. V usage is TRBV20-1 and J usage is TRBJ2-3; D might be TRBD2 (7 bases). Germline V gene data show CDR1 as DFQATT and CDR2 as SNEGSKA (reference sequence). Trimming shortened V by 1 base and J by 5 bases, and 16 bases separated the two germline ends. This CDR3 comprises 15 residues. The CDR3: CSARVGGGAGDTQYF. DNA of the CDR3: TGCAGTGCTAGAGTGGGGGGGGGCGCGGGAGATACGCAGTATTTT.

The chain links TRBV4-2 to TRBJ2-1; TRBD2 aligns across 8 bases. The germline V gene has CDR1 LGHNA and CDR2 YNFKEQ. V lost 4 bases and J lost 0; bases outside the gene matches: 2. The CDR3 length is 15 residues. For the CDR3, the DNA is TGTGCCAGCAGCCGAGGGACTAGCTCCTACAATGAGCAGTTCTTC. Protein sequence: CASSRGTSSYNEQFF.

A few counts support this clonotype. The chain has TRBV29-1 and TRBJ2-1; TRBD2 is a possible D gene (6 bases). CDR3 size: 12 residues. V shed 7 bases and J shed 5 bases, with 12 bases lying between them. Germline CDR1 is SQVTM and CDR2 is ANQGSEA. In DNA, the CDR3 is TGCAGCGCCGGGCGGAGGGACAATGAGCAGTTCTTC. It specifies CSAGRRDNEQFF.

The V gene is TRBV14, the J gene TRBJ2-2, with D unresolved. Germline V CDR1 and CDR2: SGHDN, FVKESK. Trimming took off 1 base at V and 6 bases at J, with 6 bases between the two ends. CDR3 length equals 13 residues. CDR3 sequence reads: CASSQVGPGELFF. Written as DNA, the CDR3 is TGTGCCAGCAGCCAAGTAGGACCCGGGGAGCTGTTTTTT.

This chain connects TRBV7-2 to TRBJ2-3, with 10 bases aligning to TRBD1. CDR1 SGHTA and CDR2 FQGNSA come from the germline V gene. The CDR3 totals 14 residues. V lost 8 bases, J lost 4 bases, and 6 bases stayed unmatched. CDR3 in DNA: TGTGCCAGCCAACGGGACAGGGGTGCAGATACGCAGTATTTT. Protein sequence: CASQRDRGADTQYF.

V gene TRBV3-1 combines with J gene TRBJ2-7, with D perhaps matching TRBD1 (6 bases). CDR3 length: 17 residues. The V end was cut by 1 base, the J end by 1 base, with 17 bases between. Germline CDR1 and CDR2: LGHDT and YNNKEL (reference sequence). CDR3 protein: CASSQGLSPTGSYEQYF. In DNA form, the CDR3 reads TGTGCCAGCAGCCAAGGGCTTTCCCCTACAGGGTCCTACGAGCAGTACTTC.

CDR3 amino acids: CASTAYRDRVFYEQYF. Written as DNA, the CDR3 is TGTGCCAGCACTGCCTACCGGGACAGGGTATTCTACGAGCAGTACTTC. J is TRBJ2-7 and V is TRBV2; 9 positions agree with TRBD1. With V trimmed by 7 bases and J by 3 bases, 13 bases remained unmatched. The CDR3 covers 16 residues. Germline V gene data show CDR1 as SNHLY and CDR2 as FYNNEI.

As for this clonotype: Given a much more abundant clone one base away, this may be a read error. The chain couples TRBV11-3 to TRBJ2-2; no reliable D call. Trimming removed 0 bases from V and 3 bases from J, with 2 bases in between. Germline CDR1 and CDR2: SGHNT and YENEEA. The length of the CDR3 is 13 residues. The chain's CDR3 is CASSLDYTGELFF. CDR3 bases: TGTGCCAGCAGCTTAGATTACACCGGGGAGCTGTTTTTT.

The chain carries TRBV4-3 and TRBJ2-1, with 8 bases aligning to TRBD2. The CDR3 is 14 amino acids. Germline loops: CDR1 LGHNA, CDR2 YSLEER. V lost 2 bases to trimming and J lost 9 bases; unmatched junction nucleotides: 6. CDR3 in amino acids: CASSQFGGASEQFF. CDR3 bases: TGCGCCAGCAGCCAATTCGGGGGGGCGAGTGAGCAGTTCTTC.

This clonotype was seen a few times. V usage is TRBV5-1 and J usage is TRBJ2-3; a weak D match, TRBD1 (5 bases). Germline CDR1 reads SGHRS; CDR2 reads YFSETQ. CDR3 length equals 15 residues. Trimming left V 1 base short and J 1 base short, with 10 bases between. The DNA for the CDR3 is TGCGCCAGCAGCTTGTGGCCAGGGCGCACAGATACGCAGTATTTT. Its translation: CASSLWPGRTDTQYF. Based on the CDR3 plus reference TRBV5-1 and TRBJ2-3, the full variable domain is KAGVTQTPRYLIKTRGQQVTLSCSPISGHRSVSWYQQTPGQGLQFLFEYFSETQRNKGNFPGRFSGRQFSNSRSEMNVSTLELGDSALYLCASSLWPGRTDTQYFGPGTRLTVL.

The table lists this clonotype with a few counts. V and J are TRBV11-2 and TRBJ2-2; tentatively, D is TRBD1 (6 bases). The V gene lost 5 bases and the J gene lost 0 bases, with 13 bases spanning the gap. The germline V gene encodes CDR1 SGHAT and CDR2 FQNNGV. The CDR3 has 16 residues. CDR3: CASSVNTGSNTGELFF. For the CDR3, the DNA is TGTGCCAGCAGCGTTAATACAGGGTCGAACACCGGGGAGCTGTTTTTT. Variable domain in full (rest from reference TRBV11-2 and TRBJ2-2): EAGVAQSPRYKIIEKRQSVAFWCNPISGHATLYWYQQILGQGPKLLIQFQNNGVVDDSQLPKDRFSAERLKGVDSTLKIQPAKLEDSAVYLCASSVNTGSNTGELFFGEGSRLTVL.

The J gene is TRBJ2-3, the V gene TRBV28; 7 nucleotides line up with TRBD2. Losses at the gene ends were 5 bases for V and 5 bases for J; bases not matched to a gene: 16. The CDR3 has 17 amino acids. Germline CDR1 is MDHEN and CDR2 is SYDVKM. The CDR3 sequence: CASSVPRAGPREDTQYF. In DNA form, the CDR3 reads TGTGCCAGCAGTGTCCCTCGAGCGGGGCCTCGGGAAGATACGCAGTATTTT.

This clonotype was seen a handful of times. V is TRBV4-3 and J is TRBJ2-2; 8 bases match TRBD2. The CDR3 runs 16 residues. The germline V gene has CDR1 LGHNA and CDR2 YSLEER. V lost 2 bases and J lost 1; bases outside the gene matches: 3. The CDR3 loop reads CASSQPGGQNTGELFF. CDR3 bases: TGCGCCAGCAGCCAACCGGGAGGGCAGAACACCGGGGAGCTGTTTTTT.

The chain joins TRBV4-3 to TRBJ2-2; TRBD1 matches at 10 bases. This CDR3 has 15 amino acids. Germline CDR1 LGHNA, CDR2 YSLEER. The V segment lost 5 bases and the J segment 4 bases; nucleotides outside the gene matches: 4. CDR3 residues: CASSTWTGGTGELFF. CDR3 in DNA: TGCGCCAGCAGCACTTGGACAGGGGGCACCGGGGAGCTGTTTTTT.

This clonotype was counted between two and nine times. The CDR3 DNA is TGCAGTGCTTCTAGGACAGCTTTGGATGAAAAACTGTTTTTT. Translating it yields CSASRTALDEKLFF. This chain joins TRBV20-1 and TRBJ1-4, with D possibly TRBD1 on 6 matching bases. V lost 5 bases and J lost 6, with 16 bases in between. The CDR3 runs to 14 residues. Germline CDR1 DFQATT, CDR2 SNEGSKA (reference sequence).

This clonotype was seen only a few times. The V and J genes are TRBV4-1 and TRBJ2-5, with 8 bases matching TRBD2. The CDR3 sequence is 16 residues long. Germline CDR1 and CDR2: MGHRA and YSYEKL. V gave up 0 bases and J gave up 6 bases; unmatched junction bases: 9. The CDR3 reads CASSQDSGLALKTQYF. CDR3 coding DNA: TGCGCCAGCAGCCAAGATTCCGGACTAGCATTGAAGACCCAGTACTTC.

This clonotype has only a few counts. The chain recombines TRBV20-1 with TRBJ2-2; D gene uncertain. Germline lookup yields CDR1 DFQATT and CDR2 SNEGSKA (reference sequence). The CDR3 covers 14 residues. Trimming removed 0 bases at V and 6 bases at J, with 11 bases between. CDR3 sequence: CSARDYLRAGELFF. In nucleotides, the CDR3 is TGCAGTGCTAGAGATTACCTTCGAGCCGGGGAGCTGTTTTTT.

CDR3 sequence (DNA): TGTGCCAGCGAAGGACAGGGAAAGGATGAGCAGTACTTC. Protein product: CASEGQGKDEQYF. The V and J genes are TRBV11-1 and TRBJ2-7, with 8 bases identical to TRBD1. Germline lookup yields CDR1 SGHAT and CDR2 FQDESV (reference sequence). The J segment lost 7 bases and the V segment lost 8 bases, leaving 10 bases of the junction unmatched. The length of the CDR3 is 13 residues. Supplemented by reference TRBV11-1 and TRBJ2-7, the full variable domain reads EAEVAQSPRYKITEKSQAVAFWCDPISGHATLYWYRQILGQGPELLVQFQDESVVDDSQLPKDRFSAERLKGVDSTLKIQPAELGDSAMYLCASEGQGKDEQYFGPGTRLTVT.

This clonotype was observed a handful of times. The genes are TRBV11-2 and TRBJ2-2, with D uncertain. Germline loops: CDR1 SGHAT, CDR2 FQNNGV. Deletions cut 3 bases from V and 1 base from J, with 15 bases between. The CDR3 has 17 residues. The DNA for the CDR3 is TGTGCCAGCAGCTTGAACCTCGCTGGCTTGAACACCGGGGAGCTGTTTTTT. Translation gives CASSLNLAGLNTGELFF. The whole variable domain, filled in from reference TRBV11-2 and TRBJ2-2, reads EAGVAQSPRYKIIEKRQSVAFWCNPISGHATLYWYQQILGQGPKLLIQFQNNGVVDDSQLPKDRFSAERLKGVDSTLKIQPAKLEDSAVYLCASSLNLAGLNTGELFFGEGSRLTVL.